This T cell receptor beta chain came from a study of T-cell reconstitution after alpha-beta-depleted transplantation in children. Unique molecular identifiers were used to barcode this TCRbeta library. MiXCR was run by TCRdb on the PCR reads, yielding one entry per CDR3 protein. The sample includes approximately 82,000 distinct CDR3 sequences, over 15% of them seen just once. Study-wide results and caveats: Expanded graft clones, several hundred of them, were reportedly the source of alpha-beta T cells about two months after transplant.

This clonotype was recorded a few times. As yet, its antigen is unknown. Germline V lookup: CDR1 SGHRS, CDR2 YFSETQ. Trimming cost V 0 bases and J 1 base, with 15 bases left between them. This CDR3 comprises 17 residues. This receptor was identified in a male patient aged 2-9 years who had a stem cell transplant for acute lymphoblastic leukemia, so the T cells may come from the graft donor. Sample: PBMCs, mostly from graft donor cells, taken 360 days after TCRalphabeta/CD19-depleted stem cell transplant. This sequence joins TRBV5-1 and TRBJ2-3, with TRBD1 as a possible D gene (5 bases). DNA for the CDR3: TGCGCCAGCAGCTTGGGTTGGGGCTCTAGAGGCACAGATACGCAGTATTTT. Encoded protein: CASSLGWGSRGTDTQYF.